This section outlines one TCR beta chain sequence together with its context. The target antigen is unknown. The data originate from a study of CD8 T cells in Susac syndrome. Reverse transcription of about 0.45 to 1 ug RNA was performed with random hexamers. The amplification used immunoSEQ multiplex PCR on TCR beta CDR3; it spanned 54 Vbeta and 13 Jbeta. TCRdb independently ran MiXCR on the immunoSEQ multiplex PCR reads; one entry per CDR3 protein. Of 200,000 to 250,000 distinct CDR3 sequences in the sample, about 96% were seen once. Germline values: CDR1 DFQATT, CDR2 SNEGSKA (reference sequence). V was shortened by 4 bases and J by 1 base, with 13 bases between the two germline ends. The CDR3 covers 14 residues. Peripheral blood CD8+ and CD4+ T cells were profiled by TCR beta sequencing. Control patients had untreated stable or active relapsing-remitting multiple sclerosis by revised McDonald criteria.

Study conclusions and caveats: That the number of individuals in its TCR sequencing and HLA analysis was relatively small was acknowledged by the study.

This TCR derives from a human donor with multiple sclerosis. Specimen: CD4+ T cells from PBMCs. V and J are TRBV20-1 and TRBJ1-1; D unclear. The CDR3 sequence is CSAISDPWNTEAFF. The CDR3 nucleotides are TGCAGTGCTATCAGTGACCCCTGGAACACTGAAGCTTTCTTT.